Presented here are 10 T cell receptor beta chains from one specimen sequenced in a study of OX40 agonist ivuxolimab in advanced cancers. Sequencing was performed with immunoSEQ multiplex PCR; in TCRdb, only in-frame clones are kept and a portion is missing. The sample has 60,000 to 100,000 clones; about 84% are singletons. The sequencing used CD4+ or CD8+ T cells sorted from blood, collected in a trial of the OX40 agonist ivuxolimab. These receptor sequences come from an adult with an advanced solid tumor such as melanoma, head and neck, liver or kidney cancer.

The chain uses TRBV27 and TRBJ2-2, with a possible D match to TRBD2 (5 bases). The germline V gene encodes CDR1 MNHEY and CDR2 SMNVEV (reference sequence). This CDR3 has 13 residues. Trimming shortened V by 5 bases and J by 4 bases, and 8 bases separated the two germline ends. The CDR3 DNA reads TGTGCCAGCAGTGTACTAGGCACCGGGGAGCTGTTTTTT. Encoded protein: CASSVLGTGELFF.

The CDR3 loop is CASSPGTGRNGYTF. The CDR3 region has the DNA TGTGCCAGCAGCCCCGGGACAGGGAGAAATGGCTACACCTTC. This chain connects TRBV28 to TRBJ1-2; TRBD1 matches at 9 bases. The CDR3 is 14 amino acids. Looked up from germline, CDR1 is MDHEN and CDR2 is SYDVKM. Trimming at V came to 6 bases and at J to 6 bases, leaving 8 bases not matched to a gene.

The rearrangement uses TRBV10-3 and TRBJ1-2, with D possibly TRBD1 on 6 matching bases. The germline V gene encodes CDR1 ENHRY and CDR2 SYGVKD. V was cut by 4 bases and J by 4 bases, with 25 bases left in between. The CDR3 length is 18 residues. In DNA, the CDR3 is TGTGCCATCAGTGCCTCGTCGAGGACAGCGAACAACCCCTATGGCTACACCTTC. This codes for CAISASSRTANNPYGYTF.

This clone was found once. The rearrangement links TRBV7-2 to TRBJ2-5, with 7 bases that match TRBD2. The CDR3 loop spans 14 amino acids. Germline CDR1 and CDR2: SGHTA and FQGNSA. Unmatched junction bases numbered 4, after V lost 5 bases and J lost 1 base. The CDR3 coding sequence is TGTGCCAGCAGCAGGACTAGGACCCAAGAGACCCAGTACTTC. Residues: CASSRTRTQETQYF.

The V and J genes are TRBV7-4 and TRBJ2-1, with TRBD2 matching 7 bases. The CDR3 is made up of 16 amino acids. V lost 8 bases, J lost 4 bases, and 14 bases stayed unmatched. Germline V gene lookup returns CDR1 SGHVT and CDR2 SQSDAQ. CDR3 DNA: TGTGCCAGCTCCGAGCGGGGCGGAGGCGAATACAATGAGCAGTTCTTC. Translation: CASSERGGGEYNEQFF.

The rearrangement links TRBV6-5 to TRBJ1-3; unclear D gene. V was shortened by 5 bases and J by 1 base, with 9 bases between the two germline ends. Germline V lookup: CDR1 MNHEY, CDR2 SVGAGI. This CDR3 is built from 14 residues. CDR3 nucleotides: TGTGCCAGCAGTGTGAGGTTATCTGGAAACACCATATATTTT. This sequence encodes CASSVRLSGNTIYF.

The genes are TRBV5-1 and TRBJ1-2; D not resolved. Germline CDR1 is SGHRS and CDR2 is YFSETQ. This CDR3 is 13 amino acids long. Trimming pared 4 bases from V and 5 bases from J, leaving 12 bases between. The CDR3 DNA reads TGCGCCAGCAGCCTGGGGTTTGGGTATGGCTACACCTTC. It specifies CASSLGFGYGYTF.

This clone has only a few counts. CDR3 DNA sequence: TGTGCCAGCAGCTTGTATGGTCCAGCTAGCAATCAGCCCCAGCATTTT. This sequence encodes CASSLYGPASNQPQHF. The genes are TRBV5-6 and TRBJ1-5; D gene uncertain. The CDR3 covers 16 residues. Trimming pared 1 base from V and 0 bases from J, leaving 11 bases between. Per the germline V gene, CDR1 is SGHDT and CDR2 is YYEEEE. The whole variable domain, filled in from reference TRBV5-6 and TRBJ1-5, reads DAGVTQSPTHLIKTRGQQVTLRCSPKSGHDTVSWYQQALGQGPQFIFQYYEEEERQRGNFPDRFSGHQFPNYSSELNVNALLLGDSALYLCASSLYGPASNQPQHFGDGTRLSIL.

This chain connects TRBV6-5 to TRBJ1-2; D is ambiguous. V lost 1 base to trimming and J lost 3 bases, with 12 bases between them. The CDR3 length is 15 residues. Looked up from germline, CDR1 is MNHEY and CDR2 is SVGAGI. The chain's CDR3 is CASSYFVGFDYGYTF. CDR3 in DNA: TGTGCCAGCAGTTACTTTGTGGGCTTCGACTATGGCTACACCTTC.

The CDR3 nucleotides are TGTGCCTGGAGTGTATTGTTAGGCACTGAAGCTTTCTTT. Translating it yields CAWSVLLGTEAFF. The chain couples TRBV30 to TRBJ1-1; D is ambiguous. Germline V gene data show CDR1 as GTSNPN and CDR2 as SVGIG (reference sequence). Trimming pared 0 bases from V and 4 bases from J, leaving 9 bases between. The CDR3 is made up of 13 amino acids.